This T cell receptor beta chain was profiled in a study of blood T cell repertoires in COVID-19. Study as a whole: COVID-19 samples from acute and convalescent phases originated in the United States, Italy and Spain.

Recruits, aged about 18 to 100 years, lived in 24 US areas. The germline V gene encodes CDR1 DFQATT and CDR2 SNEGSKA (reference sequence). This CDR3 comprises 10 residues. V lost 2 bases and J lost 10, with 8 bases in between. In the study's own analysis: Amplification from reference gene primers served as the basis for estimated nucleated cell counts. Repertoires were generated with immunoSEQ multiplex PCR, while TCRdb's copy carries only in-frame clones and drops some. V and J calls and clone size are those listed in that table; D and trimming were worked out from the DNA. The sample gives 360,000 or so clones, more than 85% of which show up once; approximately 3% is in the top ten.

The rearrangement links TRBV20-1 to TRBJ1-1; D gene uncertain. Sample: PBMCs or T cells enriched from blood (not recorded which). This sequence was found in a woman in her 30s who had recovered from COVID-19. In DNA form, the CDR3 reads TGCAGTGCTAGATTCCCCGTAGCTTTCTTT. It is translated as CSARFPVAFF.